This TCR beta chain came from a study of blood T cell repertoires in COVID-19. Study in general: PBMCs, B-cell-depleted T cells, or T cells were the source of the cDNA or gDNA that made up the material.

Sequencing used immunoSEQ multiplex PCR; TCRdb keeps in-frame clones, though not all of them. The sample carries about 260,000 clones, under 90% recorded once. Germline CDR1 is SNHLY and CDR2 is FYNNEI. This CDR3 contains 14 residues. Between the trimmed V and J ends, which lost 0 bases and 1 base, there was a span of 6 bases. Participants reported their clinical history, and cohort assignment relied on those reports. This clonotype originated in a man aged 25-45 years with acute COVID-19. Sequencing used PBMCs or T cells enriched from blood (not recorded which). The chain recombines TRBV2 with TRBJ1-1; maybe TRBD1 (6 bases). The CDR3 reads CASSEAGQNTEAFF. CDR3 DNA sequence: TGTGCCAGCAGTGAAGCGGGACAGAACACTGAAGCTTTCTTT.